This TCR beta chain was retrieved from a study of T cells in Graves' hyperthyroidism and ophthalmopathy. Across the study: Blood was drawn when the patient was first diagnosed and still untreated. General study results and limits: Ophthalmopathy, which appeared later, was predicted by the model a median about 5.9 months before onset.

Researchers took RNA transcripts and amplified the TCR beta CDR3 regions from them. TCR CDR3 regions were first amplified by RT-PCR with HTBI primers. TCRdb fed the multiplex PCR reads into MiXCR, producing one record per CDR3 protein. The table shows approximately 400,000 distinct CDR3 sequences, with 15% to 20% occurring only once. The study enrolled patients aged 18 to 65 with newly diagnosed hyperthyroidism of under 2 months' duration. Based on clinical symptoms, serum thyroxine and TRAb, thyroid ultrasound and orbital computed tomography, diagnoses were reached. Many counts were recorded for this clonotype. What it binds is unknown. The source material was blood. The receptor comes from a woman aged 18-30 years with Graves' hyperthyroidism.

The CDR3 loop is CSASGLAGVEQYF. DNA of the CDR3: TGCAGTGCTTCGGGACTAGCGGGGGTTGAGCAGTACTTC. The chain carries TRBV20-1 and TRBJ2-7, with 14 nucleotides matching TRBD2. The length of the CDR3 is 13 residues. Unmatched junction bases numbered 4, after V lost 5 bases and J lost 7 bases. Germline values: CDR1 DFQATT, CDR2 SNEGSKA (reference sequence).